The 21 T cell receptor beta chains below come from one sample, sequenced in a study of T cell changes during pregnancy in multiple sclerosis. Using immunoSEQ multiplex PCR, the repertoire was profiled, and TCRdb retains in-frame clones only, with some absent. Of tens of thousands of clones listed, 91% were seen once; the top ten hold approximately 6.1%. The sequences come from CD8+ T cells from peripheral blood mononuclear cells, collected in the second trimester of pregnancy. Every receptor here comes from a female donor with multiple sclerosis, enrolled in a pregnancy study.

This clone was picked up one time. The chain employs TRBV5-4 and TRBJ2-5, with 10 positions matching TRBD2. V shed 3 bases and J 0 bases; nucleotides not matched to a gene: 14. The CDR3 runs to 19 residues. Germline loops: CDR1 SGHNT, CDR2 YYREEE (reference sequence). CDR3 in DNA: TGTGCCAGCAGCTCCCCAATAGGACTAGCGGACAAGTACCAAGAGACCCAGTACTTC. Translation: CASSSPIGLADKYQETQYF.

The chain joins TRBV27 to TRBJ2-7; 7 bases match TRBD1. The CDR3 covers 14 residues. Trimming at V came to 7 bases and at J to 0 bases, leaving 6 bases not matched to a gene. Per germline, CDR1 MNHEY and CDR2 SMNVEV (reference sequence). In DNA, the CDR3 is TGTGCCAGCAATCCGACAGGGAGCTCCTACGAGCAGTACTTC. Translated: CASNPTGSSYEQYF.

The rearrangement uses TRBV5-3 and TRBJ2-3; 8 nucleotides line up with TRBD2. TRBV5-3 is an open reading frame whose function is uncertain. J gave up 5 bases and V 0 bases, and 8 bases lay outside the gene matches. The CDR3 consists of 16 residues. DNA for the CDR3: TGTGCCAGAAGCTTGGATCGGGAGGGCTGGGGAGATACGCAGTATTTT. Translation: CARSLDREGWGDTQYF.

This clone was recorded only once. The V and J genes are TRBV14 and TRBJ2-3, with 8 bases aligning to TRBD1. With V trimmed by 3 bases and J by 6 bases, 14 bases remained unmatched. CDR1 SGHDN and CDR2 FVKESK come from the germline V gene. CDR3 size: 17 residues. Written as DNA, the CDR3 is TGTGCCAGCAGCCATCCCACCCGGACAGGGTTGTTGGATACGCAGTATTTT. Translation gives CASSHPTRTGLLDTQYF.

The chain carries TRBV27 and TRBJ2-7; 8 nucleotides agree with TRBD1. The junction had 12 bases not matched to a gene; V was cut back by 5 bases and J by 3 bases. Germline-derived CDR1 and CDR2 are MNHEY and SMNVEV (reference sequence). This CDR3 contains 16 residues. The CDR3 is CASSIGQGLSLYEQYF. The CDR3 nucleotides read TGTGCCAGCAGTATTGGACAGGGCCTTTCCCTCTACGAGCAGTACTTC.

With regard to this clone: The sample contains more than one DNA sequence encoding this CDR3. V is TRBV9 and J is TRBJ1-2; D gene unclear. The CDR3 has 13 amino acids. CDR1 and CDR2 (germline): SGDLS, YYNGEE. Trimming cost V 0 bases and J 3 bases, with 6 bases left between them. Here the CDR3 DNA reads TGTGCCAGCAGCGTAGGGCAGGACTATGGCTACACCTTC. Residues: CASSVGQDYGYTF.

The V gene is TRBV27, the J gene TRBJ1-1, with 7 bases lining up with TRBD1. Losses at the gene ends were 5 bases for V and 10 bases for J; bases not matched to a gene: 16. CDR3 length: 15 residues. In germline, CDR1 is MNHEY, CDR2 SMNVEV (reference sequence). The DNA of the CDR3 is TGTGCCAGCAGTCTCCGCAACAGGGGACTAGGGGTAGCTTTCTTT. Translating it yields CASSLRNRGLGVAFF.

This clone was found once. The chain links TRBV25-1 to TRBJ2-1; D is ambiguous. CDR1 and CDR2 from the germline V gene are MGHDK and SYGVNS. This CDR3 spans 14 amino acids. With 2 bases removed from V and 4 bases from J, the gap between germline ends came to 9 bases. CDR3 residues: CASSESDLYNEQFF. The CDR3 nucleotides are TGTGCCAGCAGTGAAAGTGATCTATACAATGAGCAGTTCTTC.

The V and J genes are TRBV6-4 and TRBJ2-1; D is unclear. V was cut by 0 bases and J by 7 bases, with 10 bases left in between. This CDR3 has 14 amino acids. CDR1 and CDR2 from the germline V gene are MRHNA and SNTAGT. The DNA for the CDR3 is TGTGCCAGCAGTGACTCGCAGGAATTGAATGAGCAGTTCTTC. As protein: CASSDSQELNEQFF.

This chain joins TRBV6-4 and TRBJ2-1, with 8 bases matching TRBD2. Germline loops: CDR1 MRHNA, CDR2 SNTAGT. The length of the CDR3 is 13 residues. The junction had 9 bases not matched to a gene; V was cut back by 7 bases and J by 10 bases. CDR3 loop: CASTERERGEQFF. In DNA, the CDR3 is TGTGCCAGCACCGAGCGGGAGCGTGGGGAGCAGTTCTTC.

The chain couples TRBV11-1 to TRBJ2-6, with TRBD1 matching 7 bases. J lost 0 bases, V lost 6 bases, and 8 bases had no gene match. The CDR3 consists of 17 residues. Per germline, CDR1 SGHAT and CDR2 FQDESV (reference sequence). The CDR3 reads CASRTTGADSGANVLTF. Written as DNA, the CDR3 is TGTGCCAGCAGAACCACAGGGGCGGACTCTGGGGCCAACGTCCTGACTTTC.

This clone was observed a single time. The rearrangement uses TRBV5-6 and TRBJ2-7, with TRBD1 matching 9 bases. V lost 6 bases to trimming and J lost 2 bases; unmatched junction nucleotides: 9. The length of the CDR3 is 15 residues. Germline V CDR1 and CDR2: SGHDT, YYEEEE. CDR3 in DNA: TGTGCCAGCAACCTGGGACAGGGAGGACCCTACGAGCAGTACTTC. This codes for CASNLGQGGPYEQYF.

The table lists this clone with a count of one. The V call is TRBV9, the J call TRBJ2-2; 9 bases agree with TRBD1. J gave up 7 bases and V 7 bases, and 5 bases lay outside the gene matches. Germline CDR1 SGDLS, CDR2 YYNGEE. CDR3 length: 13 amino acids. In DNA form, the CDR3 reads TGTGCCAGCGGACCGGGACAGGGCGGGGAGCTGTTTTTT. Amino acids: CASGPGQGGELFF.

The chain is built from TRBV7-9 and TRBJ1-2; no definite D call. V was shortened by 3 bases and J by 6 bases, with 17 bases between the two germline ends. CDR3 size: 15 residues. The germline CDR1 and CDR2 sequences are SEHNR and FQNEAQ (reference sequence). This CDR3 is CASSFSPTNANGYTF. CDR3 DNA: TGTGCCAGCAGCTTTAGCCCCACCAACGCCAATGGCTACACCTTC.

This chain links TRBV7-8 with TRBJ2-1, with a tentative D call TRBD2 (6 bases). Germline V gives CDR1 SGHVS, CDR2 FQNEAQ. The V end lost 4 bases, the J end lost 0 bases, and 13 bases lay between the germline ends. The CDR3 extends over 16 amino acids. The CDR3 spells CASSSGVGLSYNEQFF. CDR3 bases: TGTGCCAGCAGCTCGGGCGTGGGACTCTCCTACAATGAGCAGTTCTTC.

The chain combines TRBV5-1 with TRBJ1-4; 7 bases agree with TRBD1. Germline assignment: CDR1 SGHRS and CDR2 YFSETQ. J lost 5 bases, V lost 4 bases, and 8 bases had no gene match. CDR3 length equals 15 residues. The CDR3 loop reads CASSVRTGTNEKLFF. CDR3 coding DNA: TGCGCCAGCAGCGTCAGGACAGGCACGAATGAAAAACTGTTTTTT. The entire variable domain, with the rest obtained from reference TRBV5-1 and TRBJ1-4, is as follows: KAGVTQTPRYLIKTRGQQVTLSCSPISGHRSVSWYQQTPGQGLQFLFEYFSETQRNKGNFPGRFSGRQFSNSRSEMNVSTLELGDSALYLCASSVRTGTNEKLFFGSGTQLSVL.

V usage is TRBV7-9 and J usage is TRBJ1-2; 7 bases map to TRBD1. In germline, CDR1 is SEHNR, CDR2 FQNEAQ (reference sequence). This CDR3 spans 14 amino acids. The V and J ends lost 6 bases and 3 bases, in that order; junction bases with no gene match: 7. The CDR3 coding sequence is TGTGCCAGCAGGGATGGACAGGCCGACTATGGCTACACCTTC. This gives the protein CASRDGQADYGYTF.

This chain joins TRBV29-1 and TRBJ1-1, with 7 bases fitting TRBD1. J was trimmed by 7 bases and V by 7 bases; bases with no gene match: 6. Looked up from germline, CDR1 is SQVTM and CDR2 is ANQGSEA. CDR3 length equals 11 residues. CDR3 sequence: CSDHYRGEAFF. CDR3 nucleotides: TGCAGCGATCATTACAGGGGTGAAGCTTTCTTT.

The V call is TRBV7-9, the J call TRBJ1-1; TRBD1 matches at 7 bases. Unmatched junction bases numbered 2, after V lost 5 bases and J lost 8 bases. CDR3 length: 11 amino acids. Germline CDR1 SEHNR, CDR2 FQNEAQ (reference sequence). CDR3 residues: CASSGDREAFF. The CDR3 DNA sequence: TGTGCCAGCAGCGGGGACAGAGAAGCTTTCTTT.

V and J are TRBV5-4 and TRBJ2-2; 13 nucleotides align to TRBD2. J was trimmed by 7 bases and V by 6 bases; bases with no gene match: 3. This CDR3 spans 14 amino acids. Germline loops: CDR1 SGHNT, CDR2 YYREEE (reference sequence). The CDR3 protein is CASTLAGGVGELFF. DNA for the CDR3: TGTGCCAGCACACTAGCGGGAGGGGTCGGGGAGCTGTTTTTT.

The chain links TRBV6-5 to TRBJ1-1; no firm D call. Between the trimmed V and J ends, which lost 2 bases and 1 base, there was a span of 8 bases. CDR1 and CDR2 from the germline V gene are MNHEY and SVGAGI. The length of the CDR3 is 14 residues. This CDR3 is CASSYTTTNTEAFF. The DNA for the CDR3 is TGTGCCAGCAGTTACACGACAACGAACACTGAAGCTTTCTTT.